This entry concerns a single TCR beta chain. What it binds is unknown. For the second PCR, which ran for about 6 to 11 cycles, a sample-barcoded 5' primer and a J-beta primer mix were used. TCRdb fed the 5' RACE reads into MiXCR, producing one record per CDR3 protein. The table has 850,000 to 1,300,000 distinct CDR3 sequences, around 45% seen once; the top ten hold approximately 20%. Isolated per sample were at least 6 million PBMCs. The junction had 4 bases not matched to a gene; V was cut back by 6 bases and J by 1 base. The CDR3 loop spans 17 amino acids. Germline CDR1 and CDR2: LNHDA and SQIVND (reference sequence). The record originates from a study of blood T cells in healthy people across ages. Broader study findings: Estimates drawn from one million T cells were deemed to understate diversity. There was no known CMV status for donors, so expanded clonotype changes were possibly confounded.

The sequenced sample was blood. The receptor comes from a woman aged 60-75 years in good health. The rearrangement uses TRBV19 and TRBJ2-1, with 15 bases identical to TRBD2. Here the CDR3 DNA reads TGTGCCAGTAGGGGACTAGCGGGAGGAGAATCCTACAATGAGCAGTTCTTC. It specifies CASRGLAGGESYNEQFF.